This T cell receptor (beta chain) was sequenced in a study of cytomegalovirus exposure and HLA in healthy donors. Findings and caveats of the study: For cytomegalovirus status, the classifier reportedly gave diagnoses with high specificity and sensitivity.

The table came from immunoSEQ multiplex PCR; TCRdb's copy has only in-frame clones and leaves some out. This table has about 73,000 clones, roughly 90% appearing once. Germline V gene lookup returns CDR1 SGDLS and CDR2 YYNGEE. The CDR3 loop spans 15 amino acids. V lost 0 bases to trimming and J lost 0 bases, with 9 bases between them. Comment on this clone: Its target is unknown.

The source of this sequence is a woman aged 18-29 years in good health and CMV-seropositive. The material sequenced was PBMCs. The chain links TRBV9 to TRBJ1-1; the D gene is possibly TRBD1 (5 bases). The CDR3 nucleotides read TGTGCCAGCAGCGTAGGGGGCAGTCTGAACACTGAAGCTTTCTTT. It yields the protein CASSVGGSLNTEAFF.